What follows are 21 T cell receptor beta chains derived from one specimen sequenced in a study of cytomegalovirus exposure and HLA in healthy donors. 60 Vbeta and 13 Jbeta primers were used in PCR. The data were produced by immunoSEQ multiplex PCR, yet TCRdb's version contains in-frame clones alone and is incomplete. The table has about 130,000 clones, around 73% seen once; the top ten hold under 1.5%. Sequences were obtained from PBMCs. These receptors were obtained from a female donor in good health and CMV-seronegative.

The chain uses TRBV2 and TRBJ1-5; 8 bases match TRBD1. With V trimmed by 9 bases and J by 1 base, 2 bases remained unmatched. Germline V lookup: CDR1 SNHLY, CDR2 FYNNEI. The CDR3 is 13 residues long. The CDR3 region has the DNA TGTGCCAGTGACAGGGGAAGCAATCAGCCCCAGCATTTT. Translated, it gives CASDRGSNQPQHF.

The chain carries TRBV27 and TRBJ2-1; TRBD2 might be the D (6 bases). The CDR3 spans 15 residues. The V gene lost 2 bases and the J gene lost 5 bases, with 13 bases spanning the gap. Germline V lookup: CDR1 MNHEY, CDR2 SMNVEV (reference sequence). CDR3 nucleotide sequence: TGTGCCAGCAGTTTAACTAGCAATCTCGACAATGAGCAGTTCTTC. This gives the protein CASSLTSNLDNEQFF.

V and J are TRBV7-9 and TRBJ2-7; a weak D match, TRBD2 (6 bases). The CDR3 runs 14 residues. V was clipped by 5 bases and J by 1 base, with 12 bases between them. Germline CDR1 reads SEHNR; CDR2 reads FQNEAQ (reference sequence). CDR3 DNA: TGTGCCAGCAGCAATTTGGGGGGTTCCTACGAGCAGTACTTC. Translated: CASSNLGGSYEQYF. Complete variable domain (other parts from reference TRBV7-9 and TRBJ2-7): DTGVSQNPRHKITKRGQNVTFRCDPISEHNRLYWYRQTLGQGPEFLTYFQNEAQLEKSRLLSDRFSAERPKGSFSTLEIQRTEQGDSAMYLCASSNLGGSYEQYFGPGTRLTVT.

The rearrangement links TRBV19 to TRBJ1-5; possible D gene TRBD1, 5 bases. Trimming took 10 bases from V and 3 from J, leaving 16 bases between them. The CDR3 spans 14 residues. CDR1 is LNHDA and CDR2 is SQIVND in the germline V gene (reference sequence). The CDR3 reads CATSKFRVNQPQHF. CDR3 bases: TGTGCCACCTCCAAGTTCAGGGTCAATCAGCCCCAGCATTTT.

The rearrangement uses TRBV9 and TRBJ2-1; weak D call: TRBD1 (5 bases). Germline lookup yields CDR1 SGDLS and CDR2 YYNGEE. The ends were cut back, 3 bases at V and 0 bases at J, with 10 bases in the middle. The CDR3 extends over 15 amino acids. The CDR3 DNA follows: TGTGCCAGCAGCGGGGGCAGGAGCTCCTACAATGAGCAGTTCTTC. Encoded protein: CASSGGRSSYNEQFF. Looking up the rest from reference TRBV9 and TRBJ2-1 gives the full variable domain: DSGVTQTPKHLITATGQRVTLRCSPRSGDLSVYWYQQSLDQGLQFLIQYYNGEERAKGNILERFSAQQFPDLHSELNLSSLELGDSALYFCASSGGRSSYNEQFFGPGTRLTVL.

The rearrangement uses TRBV19 and TRBJ2-3; the match to TRBD2 covers 12 bases. V gave up 2 bases and J gave up 8 bases; unmatched junction bases: 2. Germline lookup yields CDR1 LNHDA and CDR2 SQIVND (reference sequence). The CDR3 covers 14 residues. The CDR3 DNA is TGTGCCAGTAGTATACTAGCGGGAGGGAGTACGCAGTATTTT. Amino acid sequence: CASSILAGGSTQYF.

A note on this clone: Other DNA sequences of this sample code for an identical CDR3. The CDR3 spells CASSYSSGEQYF. CDR3 bases: TGTGCCAGCAGTTACTCCTCGGGCGAGCAGTACTTC. This chain connects TRBV6-6 to TRBJ2-7; D gene ambiguous. CDR1 is MNHNY and CDR2 is SVGAGI in the germline V gene (reference sequence). The V gene lost 0 bases and the J gene lost 6 bases, with 6 bases spanning the gap. The CDR3 sequence is 12 residues long.

This clone has a handful of counts. The chain is built from TRBV4-3 and TRBJ2-1; 8 nucleotides agree with TRBD2. The CDR3 sequence is 16 residues long. Per the germline V gene, CDR1 is LGHNA and CDR2 is YSLEER. Unmatched junction bases numbered 9, after V lost 0 bases and J lost 8 bases. The CDR3 region has the DNA TGCGCCAGCAGCCAAGATACCCAGCGGGAGATCGATGAGCAGTTCTTC. It specifies CASSQDTQREIDEQFF.

The chain links TRBV11-2 to TRBJ2-1, with 9 positions matching TRBD2. V lost 4 bases and J lost 9; bases outside the gene matches: 16. The CDR3 is 17 amino acids. Germline V lookup: CDR1 SGHAT, CDR2 FQNNGV. CDR3 protein: CASSSLRTSEIRGEQFF. CDR3 nucleotide sequence: TGTGCCAGCAGCTCTCTTCGGACTAGCGAGATTCGGGGTGAGCAGTTCTTC.

This clone was picked up one time. The CDR3 here is CASSFGTGDQPQHF. For the CDR3, the DNA is TGTGCCAGCAGCTTCGGGACGGGGGATCAGCCCCAGCATTTT. This chain joins TRBV7-9 and TRBJ1-5; D may be TRBD1 (5 bases). Trimming left V 3 bases short and J 5 bases short, with 11 bases between. The CDR3 has 14 amino acids. Germline V gene sequence: CDR1 SEHNR, CDR2 FQNEAQ (reference sequence).

J is TRBJ2-1 and V is TRBV9, with 7 bases that match TRBD1. The CDR3 has 14 amino acids. From germline, CDR1 is SGDLS and CDR2 YYNGEE. V shed 3 bases and J 5 bases; nucleotides not matched to a gene: 5. CDR3 residues: CASSGTGVNNEQFF. The CDR3, as DNA: TGTGCCAGCAGCGGAACAGGGGTTAACAATGAGCAGTTCTTC.

The J gene is TRBJ1-3, the V gene TRBV6-6, with D maybe TRBD1 (5 bases). Germline CDR1 is MNHNY and CDR2 is SVGAGI (reference sequence). The V and J ends lost 5 bases and 0 bases respectively, with 11 bases between them. The CDR3 contains 15 residues. The CDR3 here is CASSPRVVSGNTIYF. The CDR3 DNA reads TGTGCCAGCAGTCCCAGGGTGGTCTCTGGAAACACCATATATTTT.

This sequence joins TRBV28 and TRBJ2-1, with 7 positions matching TRBD2. Germline V gives CDR1 MDHEN, CDR2 SYDVKM. There are 15 residues in the CDR3. J gave up 2 bases and V 4 bases, and 5 bases lay outside the gene matches. The CDR3 spells CASSSPSGAYNEQFF. The DNA for the CDR3 is TGTGCCAGCAGTTCGCCCAGCGGGGCCTACAATGAGCAGTTCTTC.

The chain joins TRBV29-1 to TRBJ1-3; 12 bases map to TRBD1. CDR1 is SQVTM and CDR2 is ANQGSEA in the germline V gene. After removal of 4 bases from V and 4 bases from J, the junction contained 5 bases not matched to a gene. This CDR3 contains 15 residues. This chain's CDR3 is CSVGGTGGAGNTIYF. For the CDR3, the DNA is TGCAGCGTTGGGGGGACAGGGGGCGCCGGAAACACCATATATTTT.

This sequence joins TRBV15 and TRBJ2-1; D possibly corresponds to TRBD2 (6 bases). The germline CDR1 and CDR2 sequences are LNHNV and YYDKDF (reference sequence). The CDR3 consists of 14 residues. Trimming pared 8 bases from V and 8 bases from J, leaving 19 bases between. CDR3 residues: CATSRLEEDDEQFF. DNA of the CDR3: TGTGCCACCTCGCGACTAGAAGAGGACGATGAGCAGTTCTTC.

In DNA, the CDR3 is TGTGCCAGCAGACAGGACCTAAACACTGAAGCTTTCTTT. It is translated as CASRQDLNTEAFF. The V call is TRBV7-9, the J call TRBJ1-1, with a tentative D call TRBD1 (5 bases). This CDR3 is built from 13 residues. In germline, CDR1 is SEHNR, CDR2 FQNEAQ (reference sequence). Trimming took 6 bases from V and 2 from J, leaving 10 bases between them.

This chain joins TRBV6-5 and TRBJ2-5; D uncertain. V was cut by 2 bases and J by 1 base, with 8 bases left in between. The CDR3 length is 14 residues. Germline CDR1 and CDR2: MNHEY and SVGAGI. The DNA for the CDR3 is TGTGCCAGCAGTTACCTTACGGGCCAAGAGACCCAGTACTTC. Translated, it gives CASSYLTGQETQYF.

This clone appeared once. This chain uses TRBV7-8 with TRBJ1-2; D may be TRBD1 (5 bases). The CDR3 is 14 residues long. In germline, CDR1 is SGHVS, CDR2 FQNEAQ. The V end was cut by 5 bases, the J end by 4 bases, with 14 bases between. CDR3 amino acids: CASSIVAGSYGYTF. The CDR3 coding sequence is TGTGCCAGCAGCATCGTCGCAGGGTCCTATGGCTACACCTTC.

The chain recombines TRBV4-3 with TRBJ2-1; 10 bases match TRBD2. The V and J ends lost 0 bases and 0 bases, in that order; junction bases with no gene match: 2. This CDR3 contains 17 residues. The germline gives CDR1 LGHNA, CDR2 YSLEER. The CDR3 coding sequence is TGCGCCAGCAGCCAAGAGGCTAGCGGGAGCTCCTACAATGAGCAGTTCTTC. This translates into CASSQEASGSSYNEQFF.

The rearrangement joins TRBV29-1 to TRBJ1-2; the match to TRBD1 covers 10 bases. Germline V lookup: CDR1 SQVTM, CDR2 ANQGSEA. This CDR3 spans 12 amino acids. With 6 bases clipped from V and 12 bases from J, the junction kept 10 bases outside the gene matches. CDR3 in amino acids: CSVDRDRGRDTF. In DNA form, the CDR3 reads TGCAGCGTGGACCGGGACAGGGGAAGAGACACCTTC.

This chain connects TRBV15 to TRBJ2-1; a weak D match, TRBD1 (6 bases). Germline V gene sequence: CDR1 LNHNV, CDR2 YYDKDF (reference sequence). The V gene lost 2 bases and the J gene lost 8 bases, with 16 bases spanning the gap. There are 15 residues in the CDR3. As DNA, the CDR3 is TGTGCCACCAGCAGACCAGGGGCCCCGAGCCATGAGCAGTTCTTC. This gives the protein CATSRPGAPSHEQFF.